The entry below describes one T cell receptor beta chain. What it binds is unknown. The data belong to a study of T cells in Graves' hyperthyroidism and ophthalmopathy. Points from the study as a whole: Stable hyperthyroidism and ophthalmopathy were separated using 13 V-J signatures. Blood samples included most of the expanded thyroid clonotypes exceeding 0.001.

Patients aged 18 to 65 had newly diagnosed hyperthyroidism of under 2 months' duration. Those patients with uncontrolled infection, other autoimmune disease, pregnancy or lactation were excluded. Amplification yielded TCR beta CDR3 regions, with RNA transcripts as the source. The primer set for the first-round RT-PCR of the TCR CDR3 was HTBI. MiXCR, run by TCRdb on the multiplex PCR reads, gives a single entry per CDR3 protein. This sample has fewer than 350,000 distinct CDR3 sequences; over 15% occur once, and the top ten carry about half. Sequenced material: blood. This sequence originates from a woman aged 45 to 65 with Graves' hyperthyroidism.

The CDR3 DNA is TGTGCCAGCAGTTACGATAGGCTGTTCACTGAAGCTTTCTTT. Its translation is CASSYDRLFTEAFF. J is TRBJ1-1 and V is TRBV6-9; D not resolved. The germline V gene has CDR1 MNHGY and CDR2 SVAAGI. This CDR3 has 14 amino acids. Trimming took off 3 bases at V and 4 bases at J, with 12 bases between the two ends.